This T cell receptor (beta chain) was observed in a study of human T cells and chemical hapten exposure. Time point given: patch test 3, about 24 weeks after DPC sensitization. Treatment of the sample: therapeutic diphenylcyclopropenone sensitization with weekly scalp DPC. Many counts were recorded for this clonotype. Via MiXCR, TCRdb re-called the RACE reads, giving one row per CDR3 protein. The profile shows 55,000 to 75,000 distinct CDR3 sequences, around 12% of them singletons. Sequencing was performed on whole blood, taken in connection with sensitization to the hapten diphenylcyclopropenone (DPC). This TCR derives from a man younger than 40 with alopecia areata. Some clones in this sample may be carry-over from other donors' samples.

The CDR3 region is CASSPLGDTTDTQYF. CDR3 sequence (DNA): TGTGCCAGCTCACCACTAGGGGACACAACAGATACGCAGTATTTT. The chain joins TRBV18 to TRBJ2-3, with D possibly being TRBD1 (6 bases). The CDR3 is 15 residues long. The V end lost 1 base, the J end lost 3 bases, and 11 bases lay between the germline ends. Germline loops: CDR1 KGHSH, CDR2 LQKENI.